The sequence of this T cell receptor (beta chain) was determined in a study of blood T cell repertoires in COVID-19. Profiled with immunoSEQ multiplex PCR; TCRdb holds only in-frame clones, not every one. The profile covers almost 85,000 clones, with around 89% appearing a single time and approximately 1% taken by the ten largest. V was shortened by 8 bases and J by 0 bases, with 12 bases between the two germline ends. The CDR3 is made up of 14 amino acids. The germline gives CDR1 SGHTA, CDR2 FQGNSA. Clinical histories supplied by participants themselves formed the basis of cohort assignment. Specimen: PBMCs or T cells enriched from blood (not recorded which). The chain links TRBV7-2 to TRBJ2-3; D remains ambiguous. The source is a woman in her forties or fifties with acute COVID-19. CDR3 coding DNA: TGTGCCAGCCGACAAGGTGCAAGCACAGATACGCAGTATTTT. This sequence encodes CASRQGASTDTQYF.